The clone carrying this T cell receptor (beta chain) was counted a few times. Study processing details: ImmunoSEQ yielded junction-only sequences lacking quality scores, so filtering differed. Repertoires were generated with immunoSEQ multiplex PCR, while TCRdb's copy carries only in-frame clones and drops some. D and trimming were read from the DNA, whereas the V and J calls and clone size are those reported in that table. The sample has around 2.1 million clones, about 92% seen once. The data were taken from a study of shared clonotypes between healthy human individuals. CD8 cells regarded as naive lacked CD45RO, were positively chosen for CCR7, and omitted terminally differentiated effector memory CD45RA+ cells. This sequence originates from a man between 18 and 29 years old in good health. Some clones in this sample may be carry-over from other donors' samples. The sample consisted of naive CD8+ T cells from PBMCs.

The CDR3, as DNA: TGTGCCAGCAGTTTTCAGTTGGGAAACACTGAAGCTTTCTTT. Translated: CASSFQLGNTEAFF. The chain uses TRBV28 and TRBJ1-1, with D unresolved. This CDR3 is 14 amino acids long. Germline-derived CDR1 and CDR2 are MDHEN and SYDVKM. With 3 bases removed from V and 2 bases from J, the gap between germline ends came to 10 bases.